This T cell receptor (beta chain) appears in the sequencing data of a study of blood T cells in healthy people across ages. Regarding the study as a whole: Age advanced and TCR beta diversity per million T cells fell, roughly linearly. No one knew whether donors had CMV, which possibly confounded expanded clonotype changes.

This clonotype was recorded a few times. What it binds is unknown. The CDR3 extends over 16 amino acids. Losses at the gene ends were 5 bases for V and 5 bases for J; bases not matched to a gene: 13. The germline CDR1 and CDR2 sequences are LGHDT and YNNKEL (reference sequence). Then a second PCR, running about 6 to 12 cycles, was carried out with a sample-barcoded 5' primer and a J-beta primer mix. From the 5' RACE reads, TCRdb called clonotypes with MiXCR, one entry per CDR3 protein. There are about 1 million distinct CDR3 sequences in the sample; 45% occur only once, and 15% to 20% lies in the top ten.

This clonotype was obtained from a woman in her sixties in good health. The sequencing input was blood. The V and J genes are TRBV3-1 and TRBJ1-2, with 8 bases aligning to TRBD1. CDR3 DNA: TGTGCCAGCAGCTTGCGGACAGGGAGGTCCCTATATGGCTACACCTTC. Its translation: CASSLRTGRSLYGYTF.